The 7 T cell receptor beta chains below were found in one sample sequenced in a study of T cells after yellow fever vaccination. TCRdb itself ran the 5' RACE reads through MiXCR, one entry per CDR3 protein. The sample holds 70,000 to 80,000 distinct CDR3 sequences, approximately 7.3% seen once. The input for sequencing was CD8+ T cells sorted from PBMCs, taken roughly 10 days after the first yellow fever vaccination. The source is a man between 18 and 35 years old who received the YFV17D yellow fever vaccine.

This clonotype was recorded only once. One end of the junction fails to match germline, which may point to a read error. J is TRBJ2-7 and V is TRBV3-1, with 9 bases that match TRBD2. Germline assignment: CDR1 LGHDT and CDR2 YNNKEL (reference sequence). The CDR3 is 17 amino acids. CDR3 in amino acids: CATSQVPAGGFTYEQYF. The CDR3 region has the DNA TGTGCCACCAGCCAAGTTCCCGCGGGGGGGTTCACCTACGAGCAGTACTTC.

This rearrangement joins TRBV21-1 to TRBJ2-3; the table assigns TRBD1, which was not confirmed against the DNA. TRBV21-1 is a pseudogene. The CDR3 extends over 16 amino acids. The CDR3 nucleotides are TGTGCCACCTCGATTTGTACCACGGGGGGCACAGATACGCAGTATTTT. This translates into CATSICTTGGTDTQYF.

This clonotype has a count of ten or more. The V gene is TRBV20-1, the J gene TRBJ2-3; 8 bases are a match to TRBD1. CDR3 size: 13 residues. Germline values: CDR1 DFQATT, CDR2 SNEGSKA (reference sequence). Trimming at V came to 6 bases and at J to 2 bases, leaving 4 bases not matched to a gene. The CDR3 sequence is CSARGQYTDTQYF. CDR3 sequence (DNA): TGCAGTGCCAGGGGGCAGTACACAGATACGCAGTATTTT.

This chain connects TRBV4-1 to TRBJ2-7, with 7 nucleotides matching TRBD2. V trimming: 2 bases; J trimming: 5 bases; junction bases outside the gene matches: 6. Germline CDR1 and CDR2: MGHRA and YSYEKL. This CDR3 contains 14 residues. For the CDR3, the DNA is TGCGCCAGCAGCCAAACCGGGGGGTGGGACGAGCAGTACGTC. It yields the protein CASSQTGGWDEQYV.

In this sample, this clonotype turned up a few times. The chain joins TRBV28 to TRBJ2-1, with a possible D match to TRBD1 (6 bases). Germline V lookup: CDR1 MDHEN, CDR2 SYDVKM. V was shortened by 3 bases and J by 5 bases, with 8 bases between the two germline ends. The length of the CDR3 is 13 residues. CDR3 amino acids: CASSFTGNNEQFF. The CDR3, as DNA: TGTGCCAGCAGTTTTACAGGGAACAATGAGCAGTTCTTC.

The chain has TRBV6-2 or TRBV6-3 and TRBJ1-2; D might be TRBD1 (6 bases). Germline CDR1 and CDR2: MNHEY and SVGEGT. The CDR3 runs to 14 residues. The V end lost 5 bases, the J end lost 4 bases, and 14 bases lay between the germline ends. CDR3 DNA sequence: TGTGCCAGCAGTGCGACGGGAGGGGGCTATGGCTACACCTTC. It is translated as CASSATGGGYGYTF.

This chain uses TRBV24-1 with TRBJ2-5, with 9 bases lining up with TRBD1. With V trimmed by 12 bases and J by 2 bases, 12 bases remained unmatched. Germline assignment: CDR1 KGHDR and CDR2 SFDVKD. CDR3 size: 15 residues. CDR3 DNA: TGTGCCGGTCAGGACAGGGGAGACCTTCAAGAGACCCAGTACTTC. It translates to CAGQDRGDLQETQYF.